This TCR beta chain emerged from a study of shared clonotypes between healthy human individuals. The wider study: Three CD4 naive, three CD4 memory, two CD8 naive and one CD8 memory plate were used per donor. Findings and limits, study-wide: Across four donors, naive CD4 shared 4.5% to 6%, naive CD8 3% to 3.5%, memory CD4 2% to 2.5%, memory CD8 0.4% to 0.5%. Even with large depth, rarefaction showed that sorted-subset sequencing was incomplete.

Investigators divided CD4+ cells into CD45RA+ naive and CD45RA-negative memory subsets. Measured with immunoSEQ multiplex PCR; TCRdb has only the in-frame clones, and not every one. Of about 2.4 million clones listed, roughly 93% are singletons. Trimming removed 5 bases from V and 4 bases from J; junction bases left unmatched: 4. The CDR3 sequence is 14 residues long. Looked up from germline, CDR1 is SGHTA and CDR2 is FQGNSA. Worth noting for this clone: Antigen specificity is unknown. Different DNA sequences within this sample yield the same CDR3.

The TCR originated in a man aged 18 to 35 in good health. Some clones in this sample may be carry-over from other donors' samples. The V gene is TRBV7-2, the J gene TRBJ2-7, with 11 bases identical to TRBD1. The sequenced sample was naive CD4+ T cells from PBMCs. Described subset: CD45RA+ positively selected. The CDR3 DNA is TGTGCCAGCAGCCCCGGACAGGGGGCGTACGAGCAGTACTTC. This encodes CASSPGQGAYEQYF.